The source of this TCR beta chain is a study of shared clonotypes between healthy human individuals. Findings and limits, study-wide: The study drew on few donors, limiting represented genetic and exposure-history diversity.

The V gene lost 3 bases and the J gene lost 5 bases, with 16 bases spanning the gap. Germline CDR1 and CDR2: LNHDA and SQIVND (reference sequence). The CDR3 sequence is 16 residues long. A remark on this clone: The antigen remains unidentified.

Here immunoSEQ multiplex PCR was the method, and the copy in TCRdb shows in-frame clones only, minus some. The data contain some 2,000,000 clones, approximately 94% of them seen just once; the ten biggest clones take up 0.85% to 1.2%. CD45RO-negative, CCR7-positively selected cells formed the naive CD8 fraction, excluding terminally differentiated effector memory CD45RA+ cells. Sequencing was done on a sample of naive CD8+ T cells sorted from blood. The clonotype was recovered from a man younger than 30 in good health. V and J are TRBV19 and TRBJ2-2; D might be TRBD1 or TRBD2, each matching 5 bases. The CDR3 DNA follows: TGTGCCAGTAGTATTCCGGGACCTACCACGACCGGGGAGCTGTTTTTT. Translating gives CASSIPGPTTTGELFF.